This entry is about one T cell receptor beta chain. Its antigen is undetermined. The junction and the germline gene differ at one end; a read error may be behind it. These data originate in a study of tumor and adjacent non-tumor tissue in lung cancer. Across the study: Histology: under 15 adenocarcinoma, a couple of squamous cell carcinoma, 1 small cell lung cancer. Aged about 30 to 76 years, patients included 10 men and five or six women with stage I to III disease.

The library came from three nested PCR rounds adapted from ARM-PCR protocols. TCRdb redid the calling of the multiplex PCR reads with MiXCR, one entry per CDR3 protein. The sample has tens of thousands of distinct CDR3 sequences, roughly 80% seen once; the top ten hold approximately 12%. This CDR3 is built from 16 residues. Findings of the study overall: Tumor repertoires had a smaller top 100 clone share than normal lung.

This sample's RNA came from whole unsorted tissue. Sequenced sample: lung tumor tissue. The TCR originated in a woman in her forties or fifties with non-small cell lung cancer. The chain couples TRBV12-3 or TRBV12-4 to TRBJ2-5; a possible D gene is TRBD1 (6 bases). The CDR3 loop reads CVSNQNSGHPQETQYF. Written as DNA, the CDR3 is TGTGTCAGCAATCAGAACTCGGGACACCCACAGGAGACCCAGTACTTC.